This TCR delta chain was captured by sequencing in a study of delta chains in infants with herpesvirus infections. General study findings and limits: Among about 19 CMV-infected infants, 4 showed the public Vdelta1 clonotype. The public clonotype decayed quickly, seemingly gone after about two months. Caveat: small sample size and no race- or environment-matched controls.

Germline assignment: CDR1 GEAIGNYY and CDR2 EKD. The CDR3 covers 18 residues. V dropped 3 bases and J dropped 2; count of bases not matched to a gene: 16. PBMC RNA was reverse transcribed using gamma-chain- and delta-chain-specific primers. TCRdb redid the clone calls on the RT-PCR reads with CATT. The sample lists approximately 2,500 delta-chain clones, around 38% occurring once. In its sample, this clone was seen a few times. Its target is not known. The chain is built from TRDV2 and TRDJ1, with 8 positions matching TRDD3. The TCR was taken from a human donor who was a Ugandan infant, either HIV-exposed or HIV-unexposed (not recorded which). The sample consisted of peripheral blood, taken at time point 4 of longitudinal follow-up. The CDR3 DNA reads TGTGCCTGTGACCCCAAGTACTGGGGGCGAGAGGGGACCGATAAACTCATCTTT. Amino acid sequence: CACDPKYWGREGTDKLIF.